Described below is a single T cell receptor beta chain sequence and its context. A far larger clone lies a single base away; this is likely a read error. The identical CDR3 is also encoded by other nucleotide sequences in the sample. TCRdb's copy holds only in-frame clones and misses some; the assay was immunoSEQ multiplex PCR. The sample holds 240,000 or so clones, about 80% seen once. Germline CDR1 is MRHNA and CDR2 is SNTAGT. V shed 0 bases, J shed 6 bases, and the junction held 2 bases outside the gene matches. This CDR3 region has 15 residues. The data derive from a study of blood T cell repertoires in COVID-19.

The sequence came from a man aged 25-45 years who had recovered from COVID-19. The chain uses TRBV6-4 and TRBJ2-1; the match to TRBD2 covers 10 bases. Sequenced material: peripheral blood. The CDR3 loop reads CASSDSSGGANEQFF. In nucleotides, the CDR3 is TGTGCCAGCAGTGACTCGAGCGGGGGGGCCAATGAGCAGTTCTTC.